The sequence of this T cell receptor beta chain was determined in a study of early T cells in non-severe SARS-CoV-2 infection. Trimming removed 7 bases from V and 0 bases from J; junction bases left unmatched: 4. Germline V gene data show CDR1 as MNHEY and CDR2 as SVGEGT. The CDR3 totals 15 residues. TCRdb independently ran MiXCR on the 5' RACE reads; one entry per CDR3 protein. The table includes about 84,000 distinct CDR3 sequences, about 12% detected once. This clonotype was seen repeatedly, ten times or more. The sequenced sample consisted of whole blood. The chain joins TRBV6-2 or TRBV6-3 to TRBJ1-2; TRBD1 matches at 11 bases. This sequence originates from an adult who was a healthcare worker with PCR-confirmed SARS-CoV-2 infection or an uninfected control (not recorded which). This chain's CDR3 is CASIGTGGANYGYTF. The CDR3 DNA reads as TGTGCCAGCATCGGGACAGGGGGAGCTAACTATGGCTACACCTTC.